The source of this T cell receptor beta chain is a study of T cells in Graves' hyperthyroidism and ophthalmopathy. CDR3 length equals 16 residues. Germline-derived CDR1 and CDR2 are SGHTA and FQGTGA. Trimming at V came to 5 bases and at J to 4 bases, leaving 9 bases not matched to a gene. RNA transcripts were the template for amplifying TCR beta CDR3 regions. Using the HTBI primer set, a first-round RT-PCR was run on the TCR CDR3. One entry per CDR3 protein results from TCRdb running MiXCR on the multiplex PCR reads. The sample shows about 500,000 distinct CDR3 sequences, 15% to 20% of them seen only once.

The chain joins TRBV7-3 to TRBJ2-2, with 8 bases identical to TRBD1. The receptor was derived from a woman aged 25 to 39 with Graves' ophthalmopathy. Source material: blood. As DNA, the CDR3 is TGTGCCAGCAGCCCAGGGGGCACAGGGGCCACCGGGGAGCTGTTTTTT. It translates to CASSPGGTGATGELFF.